This passage covers 31 T cell receptor beta chains from one sample sequenced in a study of CD8 T cells in Susac syndrome. After extraction with the RNeasy kit, about 0.45 to 1 ug of the RNA was reverse transcribed using random hexamers. TCRdb itself ran the immunoSEQ multiplex PCR reads through MiXCR, one entry per CDR3 protein. The repertoire consists of some 120,000 distinct CDR3 sequences, with 90% to 95% occurring once and the leading ten covering more than 0.2%. The sequencing sample was made of CD8+ T cells from PBMCs. The receptors were sampled from a human donor with Susac syndrome.

V usage is TRBV7-9 and J usage is TRBJ1-1; TRBD1 matches at 8 bases. CDR1 and CDR2 (germline): SEHNR, FQNEAQ (reference sequence). Trimming at V came to 5 bases and at J to 3 bases, leaving 8 bases not matched to a gene. CDR3 length: 15 residues. The CDR3 DNA sequence: TGTGCCAGCAGCGAGAGGACAGGGAGGGACACTGAAGCTTTCTTT. Amino acids: CASSERTGRDTEAFF.

The chain combines TRBV28 with TRBJ2-2; weak D call: TRBD1 (6 bases). Trimming removed 6 bases from V and 5 bases from J, with 13 bases in between. Germline CDR1 is MDHEN and CDR2 is SYDVKM. The CDR3 sequence is 14 residues long. CDR3 region: CASSWDTQTGELFF. The CDR3, as DNA: TGTGCCAGCAGCTGGGACACCCAGACCGGGGAGCTGTTTTTT.

The chain has TRBV30 and TRBJ2-7, with D uncertain. The CDR3 is 12 residues long. The germline V gene has CDR1 GTSNPN and CDR2 SVGIG (reference sequence). V lost 5 bases and J lost 2, with 10 bases in between. The CDR3 sequence is CAWGWGTYEQYF. The CDR3 coding sequence is TGTGCCTGGGGATGGGGAACCTACGAGCAGTACTTC.

The V gene is TRBV19, the J gene TRBJ2-7; TRBD1 might be the D (5 bases). V was pared by 4 bases and J by 4 bases, with 17 bases between. The CDR3 loop spans 15 amino acids. The germline CDR1 and CDR2 sequences are LNHDA and SQIVND (reference sequence). The CDR3 is CASSTTTGAGYEQYF. The CDR3 bases are TGTGCCAGTAGTACGACAACAGGTGCAGGATACGAGCAGTACTTC. Drawing the rest from reference TRBV19 and TRBJ2-7, the complete variable domain is DGGITQSPKYLFRKEGQNVTLSCEQNLNHDAMYWYRQDPGQGLRLIYYSQIVNDFQKGDIAEGYSVSREKKESFPLTVTSAQKNPTAFYLCASSTTTGAGYEQYFGPGTRLTVT.

This clonotype was recorded once. The chain employs TRBV9 and TRBJ1-2; weak D call: TRBD1 (5 bases). This CDR3 is 14 amino acids long. The germline V gene encodes CDR1 SGDLS and CDR2 YYNGEE. V lost 3 bases to trimming and J lost 6 bases, with 15 bases between them. The CDR3 sequence: CASSAGGGTDGYTF. DNA for the CDR3: TGTGCCAGCAGCGCCGGGGGGGGTACAGATGGCTACACCTTC.

The chain combines TRBV2 with TRBJ2-7; the D gene is possibly TRBD1 (5 bases). The germline gives CDR1 SNHLY, CDR2 FYNNEI. This CDR3 region has 14 residues. V shed 2 bases and J shed 5 bases, with 13 bases lying between them. The CDR3 spells CASSEIGESHEQYF. The CDR3 DNA reads as TGTGCCAGCAGTGAAATAGGGGAAAGCCACGAGCAGTACTTC.

The chain couples TRBV20-1 to TRBJ2-7; no clear D gene. Trimming removed 6 bases at V and 1 base at J, with 16 bases between. Germline values: CDR1 DFQATT, CDR2 SNEGSKA (reference sequence). The CDR3 extends over 14 amino acids. The DNA for the CDR3 is TGCAGTGCGCCCCGGCCAGCCTCGTCCTACGAGCAGTACTTC. This codes for CSAPRPASSYEQYF.

V gene TRBV5-4 combines with J gene TRBJ1-2; 8 bases match TRBD1. CDR1 SGHNT and CDR2 YYREEE come from the germline V gene (reference sequence). The CDR3 spans 15 residues. V lost 4 bases to trimming and J lost 8 bases; unmatched junction nucleotides: 13. The CDR3 nucleotides read TGTGCCAGCAGCCCCGCAGGGGGCCTTTCCGACGGCTACACCTTC. It encodes CASSPAGGLSDGYTF.

This chain connects TRBV10-2 to TRBJ2-1; TRBD1 aligns across 7 bases. The germline gives CDR1 WSHSY, CDR2 SAAADI. The V segment lost 3 bases and the J segment 7 bases; nucleotides outside the gene matches: 6. The CDR3 has 14 amino acids. The CDR3 reads CASSDRPQGNEQFF. The CDR3 DNA is TGCGCCAGCAGTGATAGACCACAGGGGAATGAGCAGTTCTTC.

The gene calls are TRBV30 and TRBJ1-5; D uncertain. From germline, CDR1 is GTSNPN and CDR2 SVGIG (reference sequence). Trimming took off 1 base at V and 7 bases at J, with 11 bases between the two ends. The CDR3 length is 13 residues. CDR3 nucleotide sequence: TGTGCCTGGAGTGATCAGAGAGACCAGCCCCAGCATTTT. Its protein is CAWSDQRDQPQHF.

The rearrangement joins TRBV12-3 or TRBV12-4 to TRBJ1-3, with D hard to call. Trimming shortened V by 5 bases and J by 3 bases, and 8 bases separated the two germline ends. This CDR3 has 13 residues. The DNA for the CDR3 is TGTGCCAGCAGTGCGGAGGGTGGAAACACCATATATTTT. It specifies CASSAEGGNTIYF.

This clonotype was found once. The gene calls are TRBV12-3 or TRBV12-4 and TRBJ1-5, with D maybe TRBD1 (5 bases). V gave up 0 bases and J gave up 8 bases, with 20 bases separating them. The CDR3 has 17 amino acids. The CDR3: CASSLATWGAGVEPQHF. Here the CDR3 DNA reads TGTGCCAGCAGTTTAGCGACGTGGGGTGCGGGGGTAGAGCCCCAGCATTTT.

The chain joins TRBV12-3 or TRBV12-4 to TRBJ2-7, with TRBD2 matching 7 bases. There are 15 residues in the CDR3. V shed 2 bases, J shed 4 bases, and the junction held 8 bases outside the gene matches. CDR3 DNA: TGTGCCAGCAGTTTATCGGCTAGCGGATTTTACGAGCAGTACTTC. This gives the protein CASSLSASGFYEQYF.

The chain couples TRBV6-5 to TRBJ2-3; 8 nucleotides match TRBD2. The CDR3 extends over 16 amino acids. J lost 6 bases, V lost 0 bases, and 8 bases had no gene match. Per germline, CDR1 MNHEY and CDR2 SVGAGI. This CDR3 reads CASSYSSSGRTDTQYF. The CDR3 bases are TGTGCCAGCAGTTACTCCTCCAGCGGGAGAACCGATACGCAGTATTTT.

The rearrangement joins TRBV11-1 to TRBJ2-3; weak D call: TRBD2 (7 bases). The CDR3 runs to 10 residues. Deletions cut 8 bases from V and 15 bases from J, with 15 bases between. The germline CDR1 and CDR2 sequences are SGHAT and FQDESV (reference sequence). CDR3 in amino acids: CASHGGLGYF. The CDR3 coding sequence is TGTGCCAGCCACGGGGGGCTCGGATATTTT. Combining the CDR3 with reference TRBV11-1 and TRBJ2-3 gives the whole variable domain EAEVAQSPRYKITEKSQAVAFWCDPISGHATLYWYRQILGQGPELLVQFQDESVVDDSQLPKDRFSAERLKGVDSTLKIQPAELGDSAMYLCASHGGLGYFGPGTRLTVL.

The chain uses TRBV3-1 and TRBJ2-7; no firm D call. Trimming pared 4 bases from V and 9 bases from J, leaving 13 bases between. CDR1 is LGHDT, CDR2 YNNKEL, per germline (reference sequence). The CDR3 length is 12 residues. The chain's CDR3 is CASSPGPTGQYF. In DNA, the CDR3 is TGTGCCAGCAGCCCTGGACCTACCGGGCAGTACTTC.

The DNA of the CDR3 is TGTGCCAGCAGCCAAGATACTGTTAACGAGCAGTTCTTC. This sequence encodes CASSQDTVNEQFF. The chain carries TRBV4-2 and TRBJ2-1; no definite D call. Per germline, CDR1 LGHNA and CDR2 YNFKEQ. The germline V and J ends were trimmed by 0 bases and 10 bases, with 10 bases remaining between them. CDR3 length: 13 amino acids.

This clonotype appeared a few times. An end of the junction does not agree with germline; a read error may underlie this. The chain is built from TRBV5-1 and TRBJ2-5, with D maybe TRBD2 (5 bases). CDR3 length: 14 residues. The V gene's germline CDR1 is SGHRS and CDR2 YFSETQ. The CDR3 DNA sequence: TGTGCCAGCAGCTTAACGGGATTCCAAGAGACCCAGTACTTC. This gives the protein CASSLTGFQETQYF. Combining the CDR3 with reference TRBV5-1 and TRBJ2-5 gives the whole variable domain KAGVTQTPRYLIKTRGQQVTLSCSPISGHRSVSWYQQTPGQGLQFLFEYFSETQRNKGNFPGRFSGRQFSNSRSEMNVSTLELGDSALYLCASSLTGFQETQYFGPGTRLLVL.

This rearrangement joins TRBV20-1 to TRBJ1-2; D call uncertain. The CDR3 spans 13 residues. Per germline, CDR1 DFQATT and CDR2 SNEGSKA (reference sequence). V dropped 0 bases and J dropped 4 bases, with 9 bases sitting between them. The CDR3 DNA sequence: TGCAGTGCTAGAGATTCGGAACTCTATGGCTACACCTTC. Amino acid sequence: CSARDSELYGYTF.

This sequence joins TRBV7-8 and TRBJ2-1; 11 bases map to TRBD2. Looked up from germline, CDR1 is SGHVS and CDR2 is FQNEAQ. With V trimmed by 1 base and J by 2 bases, 1 base remained unmatched. CDR3 length: 16 amino acids. CDR3 region: CASSLGLAGPYNEQFF. The CDR3 DNA sequence: TGTGCCAGCAGCTTAGGACTAGCGGGACCCTACAATGAGCAGTTCTTC.

The chain combines TRBV9 with TRBJ2-7; D not certain. The CDR3 has 15 residues. Trimming removed 0 bases at V and 1 base at J, with 11 bases between. Per germline, CDR1 SGDLS and CDR2 YYNGEE. In nucleotides, the CDR3 is TGTGCCAGCAGCGTAGGGACCCATGGATCCTACGAGCAGTACTTC. Translation: CASSVGTHGSYEQYF.

The genes are TRBV13 and TRBJ1-1; 9 nucleotides agree with TRBD1. This CDR3 has 14 residues. Germline CDR1 PRHDT, CDR2 FYEKMQ (reference sequence). With V trimmed by 1 base and J by 6 bases, 3 bases remained unmatched. CDR3 sequence: CASSLEGQGPEAFF. Here the CDR3 DNA reads TGTGCCAGCAGCTTAGAGGGACAGGGCCCTGAAGCTTTCTTT. Variable domain in full (rest from reference TRBV13 and TRBJ1-1): AAGVIQSPRHLIKEKRETATLKCYPIPRHDTVYWYQQGPGQDPQFLISFYEKMQSDKGSIPDRFSAQQFSDYHSELNMSSLELGDSALYFCASSLEGQGPEAFFGQGTRLTVV.

V and J are TRBV6-2 or TRBV6-3 and TRBJ1-2; the D is unclear. CDR3 length equals 15 residues. V was trimmed by 2 bases and J by 6 bases, leaving 16 bases between them. Looked up from germline, CDR1 is MNHEY and CDR2 is SVGEGT. The CDR3 nucleotides are TGTGCCAGCAGTTACATCAAGCGAGGCGGGGATGGCTACACCTTC. Translating gives CASSYIKRGGDGYTF.

The rearrangement joins TRBV15 to TRBJ2-2, with 7 bases matching TRBD1. Germline V gene lookup returns CDR1 LNHNV and CDR2 YYDKDF (reference sequence). This CDR3 has 18 amino acids. Trimming removed 2 bases from V and 1 base from J; junction bases left unmatched: 10. This CDR3 reads CATSRIASGTENTGELFF. As DNA, the CDR3 is TGTGCCACCAGCAGAATCGCCTCCGGGACAGAGAACACCGGGGAGCTGTTTTTT.

The rearrangement links TRBV29-1 to TRBJ2-1, with a tentative D call TRBD1 (6 bases). Germline V gene lookup returns CDR1 SQVTM and CDR2 ANQGSEA. The CDR3 loop spans 14 amino acids. Trimming removed 7 bases from V and 9 bases from J, with 22 bases in between. In nucleotides, the CDR3 is TGCAGCGCCGTTCCGTTGGGGGAAGGGGGTGAGCAGTTCTTC. Translated: CSAVPLGEGGEQFF.

This clonotype has a single count. The J gene is TRBJ2-1, the V gene TRBV4-2, with 8 bases identical to TRBD1. In germline, CDR1 is LGHNA, CDR2 YNFKEQ. The CDR3 loop spans 14 amino acids. Trimming at V came to 2 bases and at J to 6 bases, leaving 3 bases not matched to a gene. The DNA for the CDR3 is TGTGCCAGCAGCCAAACCGGGACAGGCAATGAGCAGTTCTTC. Translation gives CASSQTGTGNEQFF.

This sequence joins TRBV29-1 and TRBJ1-5, with D uncertain. With 0 bases removed from V and 0 bases from J, the gap between germline ends came to 6 bases. Germline values: CDR1 SQVTM, CDR2 ANQGSEA. The CDR3 extends over 14 amino acids. The CDR3 loop reads CSVEEGDSNQPQHF. The CDR3 DNA sequence: TGCAGCGTTGAAGAGGGAGATAGCAATCAGCCCCAGCATTTT.

The V and J genes are TRBV18 and TRBJ2-7; 9 bases map to TRBD2. Trimming removed 5 bases from V and 7 bases from J; junction bases left unmatched: 12. The CDR3 spans 15 residues. Germline V CDR1 and CDR2: KGHSH, LQKENI. The CDR3 here is CASSKVAGVPQEQYF. The CDR3 DNA follows: TGTGCCAGCTCAAAAGTAGCGGGAGTACCCCAGGAGCAGTACTTC. The complete variable domain, with remaining parts taken from reference TRBV18 and TRBJ2-7, reads NAGVMQNPRHLVRRRGQEARLRCSPMKGHSHVYWYRQLPEEGLKFMVYLQKENIIDESGMPKERFSAEFPKEGPSILRIQQVVRGDSAAYFCASSKVAGVPQEQYFGPGTRLTVT.

The chain carries TRBV4-1 and TRBJ1-5; D not resolved. The CDR3 spans 13 residues. V lost 3 bases and J 5 bases, leaving 8 bases between the germline ends. Germline-derived CDR1 and CDR2 are MGHRA and YSYEKL. The CDR3 region has the DNA TGCGCCAGCAGCCAGAGAGGAGATCAGCCCCAGCATTTT. Translating it yields CASSQRGDQPQHF.

The chain uses TRBV12-3 or TRBV12-4 and TRBJ2-5; D remains unclear. V shed 3 bases and J shed 4 bases, with 6 bases lying between them. This CDR3 has 12 residues. The CDR3 protein is CASSFDPETQYF. In DNA form, the CDR3 reads TGTGCCAGCAGTTTCGACCCAGAGACCCAGTACTTC.

The gene calls are TRBV7-9 and TRBJ2-7, with 10 nucleotides matching TRBD1. After removal of 5 bases from V and 3 bases from J, the junction contained 10 bases not matched to a gene. CDR1 and CDR2 (germline): SEHNR, FQNEAQ (reference sequence). The CDR3 covers 16 residues. CDR3 region: CASSPLRDRGFYEQYF. The CDR3, as DNA: TGTGCCAGCAGCCCCCTTCGGGACAGGGGATTCTACGAGCAGTACTTC.